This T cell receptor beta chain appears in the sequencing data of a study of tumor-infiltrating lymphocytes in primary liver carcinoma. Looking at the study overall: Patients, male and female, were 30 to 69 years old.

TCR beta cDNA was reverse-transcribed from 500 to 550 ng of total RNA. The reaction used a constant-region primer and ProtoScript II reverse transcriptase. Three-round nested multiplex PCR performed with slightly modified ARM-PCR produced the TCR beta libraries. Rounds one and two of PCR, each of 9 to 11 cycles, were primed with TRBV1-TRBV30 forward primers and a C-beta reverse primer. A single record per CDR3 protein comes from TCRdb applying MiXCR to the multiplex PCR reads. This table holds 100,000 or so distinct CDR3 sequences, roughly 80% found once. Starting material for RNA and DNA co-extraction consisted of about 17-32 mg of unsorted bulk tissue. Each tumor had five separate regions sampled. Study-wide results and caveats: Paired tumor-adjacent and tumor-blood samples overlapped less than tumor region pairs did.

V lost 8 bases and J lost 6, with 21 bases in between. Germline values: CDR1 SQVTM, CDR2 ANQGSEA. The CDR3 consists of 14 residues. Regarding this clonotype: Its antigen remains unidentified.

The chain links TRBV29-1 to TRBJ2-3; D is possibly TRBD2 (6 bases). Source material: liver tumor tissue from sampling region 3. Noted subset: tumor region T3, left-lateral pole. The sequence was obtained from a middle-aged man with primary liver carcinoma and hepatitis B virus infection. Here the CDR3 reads CSTRGGWSSDTQYF. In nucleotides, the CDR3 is TGCAGCACTAGGGGAGGCTGGTCTTCCGATACGCAGTATTTT.